The clone carrying this TCR beta chain was detected only once. What it binds is unknown. Exclusion of a patient resulted from uncontrolled infection, other autoimmune disease, pregnancy or lactation. Clinical symptoms, serum thyroxine, TRAb, thyroid ultrasound and orbital computed tomography established diagnosis. The TCR beta CDR3 regions underwent amplification using RNA transcripts as the source. The TCR CDR3 was amplified in a first-round RT-PCR using the HTBI primer set. TCRdb processed the multiplex PCR reads anew with MiXCR; each CDR3 protein has one entry. The data hold around 620,000 distinct CDR3 sequences, with 46% observed a single time. These data come from a study of T cells in Graves' hyperthyroidism and ophthalmopathy. This CDR3 contains 15 residues. The germline V gene encodes CDR1 SEHNR and CDR2 FQNEAQ (reference sequence). Trimming took 6 bases from V and 7 from J, leaving 16 bases between them.

Findings and caveats of the study: Most thyroid clonotypes with frequency above 0.001 were detected in blood. The model identified upcoming ophthalmopathy a median approximately 6.5 months ahead of onset.

The source material was peripheral blood or thyroid tissue (not recorded which). The chain links TRBV7-9 to TRBJ1-6; the D is unclear. This receptor was taken from an adult woman with Graves' disease, either hyperthyroidism or ophthalmopathy (not recorded which). DNA for the CDR3: TGTGCCAGCAGACCGACTGGGGATGGGAATTCACCCCTCCACTTT. It yields the protein CASRPTGDGNSPLHF.